The present T cell receptor beta chain was sequenced within a study of blood T cell repertoires in COVID-19. The overall study: Samples of COVID-19 (acute and convalescent) were obtained from the United States, Italy and Spain.

The study assigned cohorts using participant-reported clinical history. The assay was immunoSEQ multiplex PCR, and TCRdb's table has in-frame clones only and misses some. The sample has about 350,000 clones, about 90% seen once; the top ten hold about 0.93%. V was trimmed by 3 bases and J by 4 bases, leaving 12 bases between them. CDR1 and CDR2 from the germline V gene are KGHDR and SFDVKD. CDR3 length: 15 amino acids. This clonotype was sampled from a woman aged 25-40 years who had recovered from COVID-19. The genes are TRBV24-1 and TRBJ2-1; D possibly corresponds to TRBD1 (7 bases). Sequenced input: PBMCs or T cells enriched from blood (not recorded which). The CDR3 coding sequence is TGTGCCACCAGTGATGCTGCAGGGGGGTACAATGAGCAGTTCTTC. Its translation: CATSDAAGGYNEQFF.